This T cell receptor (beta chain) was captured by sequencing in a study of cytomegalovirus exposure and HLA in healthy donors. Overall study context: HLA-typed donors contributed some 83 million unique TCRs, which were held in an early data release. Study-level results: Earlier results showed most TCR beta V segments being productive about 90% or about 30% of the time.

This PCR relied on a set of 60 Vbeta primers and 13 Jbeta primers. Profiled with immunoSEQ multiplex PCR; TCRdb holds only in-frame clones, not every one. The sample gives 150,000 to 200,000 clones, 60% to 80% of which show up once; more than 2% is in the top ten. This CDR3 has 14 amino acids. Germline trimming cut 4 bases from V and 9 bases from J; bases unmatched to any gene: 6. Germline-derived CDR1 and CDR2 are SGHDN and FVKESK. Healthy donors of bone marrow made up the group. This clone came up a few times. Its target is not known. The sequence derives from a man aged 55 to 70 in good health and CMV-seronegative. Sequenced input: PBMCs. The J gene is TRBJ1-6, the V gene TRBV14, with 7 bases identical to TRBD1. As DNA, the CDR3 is TGTGCCAGCAGCCCCGTCAGGGGGAGTTCACCCCTCCACTTT. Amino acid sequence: CASSPVRGSSPLHF.